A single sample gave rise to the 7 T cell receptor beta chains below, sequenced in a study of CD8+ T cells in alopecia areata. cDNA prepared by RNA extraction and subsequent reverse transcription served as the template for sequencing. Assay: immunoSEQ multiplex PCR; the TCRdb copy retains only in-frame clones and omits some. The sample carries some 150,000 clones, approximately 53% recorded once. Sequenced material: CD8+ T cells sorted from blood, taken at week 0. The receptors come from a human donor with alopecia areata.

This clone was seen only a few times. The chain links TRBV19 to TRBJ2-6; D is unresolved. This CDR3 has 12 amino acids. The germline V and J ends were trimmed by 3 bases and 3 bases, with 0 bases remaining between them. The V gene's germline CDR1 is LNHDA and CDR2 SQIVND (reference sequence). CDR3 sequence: CASSIGANVLTF. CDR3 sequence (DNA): TGTGCCAGTAGTATTGGGGCCAACGTCCTGACTTTC.

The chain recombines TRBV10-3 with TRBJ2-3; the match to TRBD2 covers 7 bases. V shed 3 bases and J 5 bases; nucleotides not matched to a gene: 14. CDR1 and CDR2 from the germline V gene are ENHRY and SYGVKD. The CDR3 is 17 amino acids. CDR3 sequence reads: CAISDTGRQEARDTQYF. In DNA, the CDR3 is TGTGCCATCAGTGATACCGGGAGGCAGGAAGCCCGAGATACGCAGTATTTT.

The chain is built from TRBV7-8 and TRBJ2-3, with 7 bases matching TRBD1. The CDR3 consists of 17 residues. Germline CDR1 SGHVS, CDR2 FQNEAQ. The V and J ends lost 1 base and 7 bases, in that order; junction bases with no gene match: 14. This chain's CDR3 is CASSLDLPGQIYHTQYF. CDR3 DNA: TGTGCCAGCAGCTTAGATCTTCCGGGACAGATATATCATACGCAGTATTTT.

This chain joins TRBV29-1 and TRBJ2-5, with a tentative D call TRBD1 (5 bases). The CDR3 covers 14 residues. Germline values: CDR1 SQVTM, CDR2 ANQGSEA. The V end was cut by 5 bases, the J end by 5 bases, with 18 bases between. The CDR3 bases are TGCAGCGTTCAGGGTAAACCGAACAGGGAGACCCAGTACTTC. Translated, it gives CSVQGKPNRETQYF.

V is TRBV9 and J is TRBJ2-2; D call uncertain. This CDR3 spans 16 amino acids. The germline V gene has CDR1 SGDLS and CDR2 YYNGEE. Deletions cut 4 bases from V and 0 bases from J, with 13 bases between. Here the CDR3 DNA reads TGTGCCAGCAGCCCCCTGGGGTCTTCGAACACCGGGGAGCTGTTTTTT. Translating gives CASSPLGSSNTGELFF.

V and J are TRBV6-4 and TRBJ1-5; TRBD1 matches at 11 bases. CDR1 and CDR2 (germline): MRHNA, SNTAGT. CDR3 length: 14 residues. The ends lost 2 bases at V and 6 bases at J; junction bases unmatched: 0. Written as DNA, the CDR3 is TGTGCCAGCAGTGACGGGACAGGGGGTCAGCCCCAGCATTTT. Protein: CASSDGTGGQPQHF.

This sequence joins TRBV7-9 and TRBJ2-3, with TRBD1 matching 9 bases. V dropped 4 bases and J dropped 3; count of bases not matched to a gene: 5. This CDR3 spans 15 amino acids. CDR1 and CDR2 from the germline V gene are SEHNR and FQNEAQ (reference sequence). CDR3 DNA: TGTGCCAGCAGCTCCCGGGACAGGGCGACAGATACGCAGTATTTT. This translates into CASSSRDRATDTQYF.